Listed below are T cell receptor beta chains from one sample, sequenced in a study of OX40 agonist ivuxolimab in advanced cancers. TCRdb's copy holds only in-frame clones and misses some; the assay was immunoSEQ multiplex PCR. The repertoire consists of approximately 90,000 clones, with roughly 88% occurring once and the leading ten covering 0.25% to 0.35%. The specimen comprised CD4+ or CD8+ T cells sorted from blood, sampled in a trial of the OX40 agonist ivuxolimab. The source of these receptors is an adult with an advanced solid tumor such as melanoma, head and neck, liver or kidney cancer. Both conserved end residues are part of each CDR3. The D gene is left open where the match is weak. Only some rows state a clone size, as once, few, many or a class for expanded clones.

CASSELAGGTGELFF,TGTGCCAGCAGTGAACTAGCGGGGGGCACCGGGGAGCTGTTTTTT,TRBJ2-2,NA,TRBD2,TRBV6-1
CASSSIRGDTDTQYF,TGTGCCAGCAGCTCGATCCGAGGGGACACAGATACGCAGTATTTT,TRBJ2-3,NA,NA,TRBV11-2
CASSPRGGLETQYF,TGTGCCAGCAGCCCGAGGGGTGGACTGGAGACCCAGTACTTC,TRBJ2-5,NA,NA,TRBV7-9
CAWFSGLGTQETQYF,TGTGCCTGGTTTTCGGGCCTAGGGACTCAAGAGACCCAGTACTTC,TRBJ2-5,NA,NA,TRBV30
CAGGTGGTYEQYF,TGTGCCGGAGGGACAGGGGGCACCTACGAGCAGTACTTC,TRBJ2-7,once,TRBD1,TRBV10-3
CASKLAGGPNTGELFF,TGTGCCAGCAAACTAGCGGGGGGGCCTAACACCGGGGAGCTGTTTTTT,TRBJ2-2,once,TRBD2,TRBV2
CASSPRPRDTGELFF,TGTGCCAGCAGCCCGAGACCAAGGGACACCGGGGAGCTGTTTTTT,TRBJ2-2,NA,NA,TRBV9
CASHGSGGDGYTF,TGTGCCAGTCACGGGTCGGGGGGTGATGGCTACACCTTC,TRBJ1-2,once,NA,TRBV5-4
CASSRTGGVGETQYF,TGTGCCAGCAGTCGGACAGGGGGGGTCGGAGAGACCCAGTACTTC,TRBJ2-5,NA,TRBD1,TRBV6-5
CASSVGQGSGANVLTF,TGTGCCAGCAGCGTGGGACAGGGCTCTGGGGCCAACGTCCTGACTTTC,TRBJ2-6,NA,TRBD1,TRBV9
CASSSDTGGASPLHF,TGTGCCAGCAGCTCGGACACAGGGGGTGCTTCACCCCTCCACTTT,TRBJ1-6,NA,TRBD1,TRBV7-2
CASSPRSVGGAGNSGNTIYF,TGTGCCAGCTCACCACGTTCGGTGGGGGGCGCAGGGAACTCTGGAAACACCATATATTTT,TRBJ1-3,NA,NA,TRBV18
CASSLGQGALAEAFF,TGCGCCAGCAGCTTGGGACAGGGGGCTCTCGCTGAAGCTTTCTTT,TRBJ1-1,NA,TRBD1,TRBV5-1
CASSELLRGPYSTIYF,TGTGCCAGTAGTGAATTGCTGAGGGGGCCGTACTCCACCATATATTTT,TRBJ1-3,NA,TRBD1,TRBV6-1